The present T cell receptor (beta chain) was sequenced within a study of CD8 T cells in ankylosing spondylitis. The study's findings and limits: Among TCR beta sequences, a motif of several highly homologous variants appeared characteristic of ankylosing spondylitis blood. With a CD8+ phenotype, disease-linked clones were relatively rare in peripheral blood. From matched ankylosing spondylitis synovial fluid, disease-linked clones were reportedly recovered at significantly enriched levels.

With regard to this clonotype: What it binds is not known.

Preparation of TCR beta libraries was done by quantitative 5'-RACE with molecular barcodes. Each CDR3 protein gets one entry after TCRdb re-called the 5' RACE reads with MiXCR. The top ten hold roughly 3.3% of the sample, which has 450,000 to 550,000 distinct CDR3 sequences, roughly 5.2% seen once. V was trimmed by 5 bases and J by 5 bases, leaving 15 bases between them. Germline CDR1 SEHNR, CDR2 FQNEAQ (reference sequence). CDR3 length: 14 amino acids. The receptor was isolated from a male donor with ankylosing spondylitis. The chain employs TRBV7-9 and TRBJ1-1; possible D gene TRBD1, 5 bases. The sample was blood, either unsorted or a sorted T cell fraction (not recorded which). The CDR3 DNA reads TGTGCCAGCAGCACGGACGGGGGTGTGACTGAAGCTTTCTTT. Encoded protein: CASSTDGGVTEAFF.